This paragraph reports one T cell receptor (beta chain). What it recognizes is unknown. Since a much larger clone is just one base distant, this may be a read error. This entry is derived from a study of T cells in Graves' hyperthyroidism and ophthalmopathy. Overall study results and limits: Most clonotypes that expanded in the thyroid above 0.001 also showed up in blood.

The CDR3 totals 16 residues. CDR1 and CDR2 (germline): LNHDA, SQIVND (reference sequence). RNA transcripts were the template for amplifying TCR beta CDR3 regions. With the HTBI primer set, the TCR CDR3 went through a first round of RT-PCR. TCRdb recomputed calls from the multiplex PCR reads with MiXCR, one row per CDR3 protein. The data hold around 800,000 distinct CDR3 sequences, with roughly 40% observed a single time. For the diagnoses, clinical symptoms, serum thyroxine and TRAb, thyroid ultrasound and orbital computed tomography were used. The PBMCs had their origin in less than 13 ml of fresh peripheral blood.

V and J are TRBV19 and TRBJ2-6; D is ambiguous. This receptor was taken from a man in his late teens or twenties with Graves' hyperthyroidism. What was sequenced was blood. CDR3: CASSLSAYSEANVLTF. The CDR3 nucleotides are TGTGCCAGCAGCTTAAGCGCCTACTCTGAGGCCAACGTCCTGACTTTC. The entire variable domain, with the rest obtained from reference TRBV19 and TRBJ2-6, is as follows: DGGITQSPKYLFRKEGQNVTLSCEQNLNHDAMYWYRQDPGQGLRLIYYSQIVNDFQKGDIAEGYSVSREKKESFPLTVTSAQKNPTAFYLCASSLSAYSEANVLTFGAGSRLTVL.